Listed here are 26 T cell receptor beta chains from one sample, sequenced in a study of graft-versus-host responses after intestinal transplantation. These receptors have no known antigen. Clones were read by immunoSEQ multiplex PCR, and TCRdb kept only the in-frame ones, dropping some. The sample consists of some 79,000 clones, around 90% of them appearing once. The input for sequencing was unstimulated CD4+ T cells sorted from spleen or lymph node cells, taken before intestinal transplant. These receptors all stem from a human donor who received an intestinal transplant.

The V gene is TRBV7-8, the J gene TRBJ2-7; tentatively, D is TRBD1 (6 bases). Trimming shortened V by 1 base and J by 5 bases, and 15 bases separated the two germline ends. The CDR3 totals 15 residues. Looked up from germline, CDR1 is SGHVS and CDR2 is FQNEAQ. This CDR3 reads CASSLVGQGRNEQYF. DNA of the CDR3: TGTGCCAGCAGCTTAGTAGGGCAGGGGCGCAACGAGCAGTACTTC.

This sequence joins TRBV29-1 and TRBJ2-7; 11 bases are shared with TRBD1. CDR3 length: 14 residues. J lost 5 bases, V lost 8 bases, and 11 bases had no gene match. Germline V gene lookup returns CDR1 SQVTM and CDR2 ANQGSEA. The CDR3 sequence is CSFIGTGGIHEQYF. CDR3 bases: TGCAGCTTTATCGGGACAGGGGGGATCCACGAGCAGTACTTC.

The chain has TRBV9 and TRBJ2-2, with 10 bases lining up with TRBD2. V gave up 0 bases and J gave up 5 bases; unmatched junction bases: 4. The CDR3 spans 16 residues. Germline values: CDR1 SGDLS, CDR2 YYNGEE. The CDR3, as DNA: TGTGCCAGCAGCGTAGCTGGGACTAGCGTAACCGGGGAGCTGTTTTTT. Protein product: CASSVAGTSVTGELFF.

The chain uses TRBV7-8 and TRBJ2-3, with 9 bases matching TRBD1. Unmatched junction bases numbered 11, after V lost 2 bases and J lost 2 bases. Germline lookup yields CDR1 SGHVS and CDR2 FQNEAQ. This CDR3 is 18 amino acids long. This CDR3 reads CASSLWAGTGRHTDTQYF. Written as DNA, the CDR3 is TGTGCCAGCAGCTTATGGGCCGGGACAGGGAGACACACAGATACGCAGTATTTT.

The chain couples TRBV27 to TRBJ1-5, with a weak D call TRBD1 (5 bases). The CDR3 is 15 amino acids. The V end lost 5 bases, the J end lost 3 bases, and 14 bases lay between the germline ends. Germline-derived CDR1 and CDR2 are MNHEY and SMNVEV (reference sequence). CDR3 loop: CASSPKGLPNQPQHF. The DNA of the CDR3 is TGTGCCAGCAGTCCAAAGGGGCTACCCAATCAGCCCCAGCATTTT.

This clone has only one observation. The chain has TRBV6-5 and TRBJ1-1; perhaps TRBD1 as D (5 bases). V lost 0 bases to trimming and J lost 4 bases, with 9 bases between them. This CDR3 has 14 amino acids. Germline V gene sequence: CDR1 MNHEY, CDR2 SVGAGI. The CDR3 region is CASSYSGGSTEAFF. CDR3 nucleotides: TGTGCCAGCAGTTACTCGGGGGGGAGCACTGAAGCTTTCTTT.

The CDR3: CASGSSYEQYF. Here the CDR3 DNA reads TGTGCCAGCGGCAGCTCCTACGAGCAGTACTTC. The chain combines TRBV7-8 with TRBJ2-7; D is undetermined. The V gene lost 8 bases and the J gene lost 0 bases, with 5 bases spanning the gap. The CDR3 sequence is 11 residues long. Looked up from germline, CDR1 is SGHVS and CDR2 is FQNEAQ. The variable domain in full, with the rest retrieved from reference TRBV7-8 and TRBJ2-7, is GAGVSQSPRYKVAKRGQDVALRCDPISGHVSLFWYQQALGQGPEFLTYFQNEAQLDKSGLPSDRFFAERPEGSVSTLKIQRTQQEDSAVYLCASGSSYEQYFGPGTRLTVT.

CDR3 sequence: CASSYSQGSTGELFF. The CDR3 DNA reads as TGTGCCAGCAGTTACTCCCAGGGAAGCACCGGGGAGCTGTTTTTT. The gene calls are TRBV6-5 and TRBJ2-2, with a weak D call TRBD1 (5 bases). The CDR3 is made up of 15 amino acids. Per germline, CDR1 MNHEY and CDR2 SVGAGI. V dropped 0 bases and J dropped 4 bases, with 9 bases sitting between them.

This clone has just one count. The chain is built from TRBV29-1 and TRBJ1-2, with 10 bases that match TRBD1. The CDR3 runs 13 residues. The germline V gene encodes CDR1 SQVTM and CDR2 ANQGSEA. Unmatched junction bases numbered 8, after V lost 7 bases and J lost 6 bases. The CDR3 loop is CSATGGKGNGYTF. DNA for the CDR3: TGCAGCGCGACAGGGGGCAAGGGTAATGGCTACACCTTC.

The rearrangement joins TRBV30 to TRBJ1-6, with 7 bases identical to TRBD1. This CDR3 has 15 residues. Germline loops: CDR1 GTSNPN, CDR2 SVGIG (reference sequence). V lost 0 bases and J lost 4; bases outside the gene matches: 3. CDR3 DNA sequence: TGTGCCTGGAGTGTATCGGGACAGTATAATTCACCCCTCCACTTT. Protein product: CAWSVSGQYNSPLHF.

The chain is built from TRBV19 and TRBJ1-1; perhaps TRBD1 as D (6 bases). V dropped 5 bases and J dropped 3 bases, with 13 bases sitting between them. The germline gives CDR1 LNHDA, CDR2 SQIVND (reference sequence). This CDR3 contains 14 residues. Here the CDR3 DNA reads TGTGCCAGTAGTGCGATACAGGGTTACACTGAAGCTTTCTTT. Translating it yields CASSAIQGYTEAFF. The complete variable domain, with remaining parts taken from reference TRBV19 and TRBJ1-1, reads DGGITQSPKYLFRKEGQNVTLSCEQNLNHDAMYWYRQDPGQGLRLIYYSQIVNDFQKGDIAEGYSVSREKKESFPLTVTSAQKNPTAFYLCASSAIQGYTEAFFGQGTRLTVV.

The DNA for the CDR3 is TGTGCCAGCAGCGTGACAGGGGTTTCCTACGAGCAGTACTTC. As protein: CASSVTGVSYEQYF. This sequence joins TRBV5-5 and TRBJ2-7; 8 positions match TRBD1. The length of the CDR3 is 14 residues. Germline CDR1 is SGHKS and CDR2 is YYEKEE (reference sequence). With V trimmed by 4 bases and J by 1 base, 4 bases remained unmatched.

The chain combines TRBV4-1 with TRBJ2-2, with D perhaps TRBD2 (5 bases). The CDR3 runs to 16 residues. Trimming pared 0 bases from V and 2 bases from J, leaving 10 bases between. Germline CDR1 reads MGHRA; CDR2 reads YSYEKL. CDR3 coding DNA: TGCGCCAGCAGCCAAGAAGGGCGGGCCAACACCGGGGAGCTGTTTTTT. Its translation is CASSQEGRANTGELFF.

The chain carries TRBV6-5 and TRBJ2-5, with 8 bases fitting TRBD2. This CDR3 comprises 13 residues. The V gene end was trimmed by 7 bases and the J gene end by 5 bases; junction bases not matched to a gene: 6. CDR1 and CDR2 (germline): MNHEY, SVGAGI. For the CDR3, the DNA is TGTGCCAGCATGAGGACGGGGGGGGAGACCCAGTACTTC. Its translation: CASMRTGGETQYF.

J is TRBJ1-1 and V is TRBV27, with 7 bases that match TRBD1. Looked up from germline, CDR1 is MNHEY and CDR2 is SMNVEV (reference sequence). V trimming: 2 bases; J trimming: 0 bases; junction bases outside the gene matches: 9. CDR3 length: 17 residues. The CDR3 DNA is TGTGCCAGCAGTTTAAGGTCGAGGGGGCGATTGAACACTGAAGCTTTCTTT. This translates into CASSLRSRGRLNTEAFF.

This chain uses TRBV19 with TRBJ2-2, with 7 bases that match TRBD2. The germline gives CDR1 LNHDA, CDR2 SQIVND (reference sequence). The CDR3 is 19 amino acids. The junction had 17 bases not matched to a gene; V was cut back by 7 bases and J by 0 bases. CDR3 DNA: TGTGCCAGTACGCACAATAGGAAGCGGGATAATCCGAACACCGGGGAGCTGTTTTTT. It translates to CASTHNRKRDNPNTGELFF.

This clone was observed once. The gene calls are TRBV5-1 and TRBJ2-3; the D gene is possibly TRBD2 (6 bases). The V gene lost 4 bases and the J gene lost 0 bases, with 12 bases spanning the gap. This CDR3 has 15 residues. CDR1 is SGHRS and CDR2 is YFSETQ in the germline V gene. The CDR3 spells CASSPLGGSTDTQYF. The CDR3, as DNA: TGCGCCAGCAGCCCACTTGGGGGGAGCACAGATACGCAGTATTTT.

This clone came up once. This chain joins TRBV9 and TRBJ2-1; no reliable D call. The CDR3 spans 14 residues. The V and J ends lost 0 bases and 4 bases respectively, with 8 bases between them. Germline V gene sequence: CDR1 SGDLS, CDR2 YYNGEE. In nucleotides, the CDR3 is TGTGCCAGCAGCGTAGGATTGAGGTACAATGAGCAGTTCTTC. Translated: CASSVGLRYNEQFF.

The chain recombines TRBV6-1 with TRBJ1-1; 8 bases match TRBD1. CDR3 length: 15 amino acids. After removal of 2 bases from V and 4 bases from J, the junction contained 6 bases not matched to a gene. Per germline, CDR1 MNHNS and CDR2 SASEGT. Here the CDR3 reads CASSEQGAISTEAFF. CDR3 coding DNA: TGTGCCAGCAGTGAACAGGGGGCGATAAGCACTGAAGCTTTCTTT.

This clone showed up just once. The chain couples TRBV6-5 to TRBJ1-5, with D maybe TRBD1 (5 bases). CDR3 length: 15 residues. Germline V gives CDR1 MNHEY, CDR2 SVGAGI. V was cut by 5 bases and J by 2 bases, with 13 bases left in between. The CDR3 DNA reads TGTGCCAGCAGTGTTATGCAGGGCGGCAATCAGCCCCAGCATTTT. This gives the protein CASSVMQGGNQPQHF.

This clone was picked up one time. The chain links TRBV18 to TRBJ1-1; 9 positions agree with TRBD1. With V trimmed by 5 bases and J by 2 bases, 6 bases remained unmatched. The CDR3 runs 15 residues. In germline, CDR1 is KGHSH, CDR2 LQKENI. The CDR3 DNA reads as TGTGCCAGCTCAACCCAACAGGGGGCCAACACTGAAGCTTTCTTT. This codes for CASSTQQGANTEAFF.

This clone has a single count. The chain combines TRBV11-2 with TRBJ2-5; weak D call: TRBD2 (5 bases). In germline, CDR1 is SGHAT, CDR2 FQNNGV. Deletions cut 1 base from V and 2 bases from J, with 8 bases between. The CDR3 consists of 14 residues. For the CDR3, the DNA is TGTGCCAGCAGCTTAGGAGGCGGGCAAGAGACCCAGTACTTC. Encoded protein: CASSLGGGQETQYF.

The chain carries TRBV11-1 and TRBJ2-1, with TRBD2 matching over 13 bases. Losses at the gene ends were 1 base for V and 9 bases for J; bases not matched to a gene: 3. CDR1 and CDR2 from the germline V gene are SGHAT and FQDESV (reference sequence). This CDR3 spans 15 amino acids. The CDR3, as DNA: TGTGCCAGCAGCTTAGGGACTAGCGGGAGTTCTGAGCAGTTCTTC. Protein product: CASSLGTSGSSEQFF. Supplemented by reference TRBV11-1 and TRBJ2-1, the full variable domain reads EAEVAQSPRYKITEKSQAVAFWCDPISGHATLYWYRQILGQGPELLVQFQDESVVDDSQLPKDRFSAERLKGVDSTLKIQPAELGDSAMYLCASSLGTSGSSEQFFGPGTRLTVL.

This clone was found a few times. DNA of the CDR3: TGCGCCAGCAGCTTGACAGGGATAGGGGAAAAACTGTTTTTT. It translates to CASSLTGIGEKLFF. The V and J genes are TRBV5-1 and TRBJ1-4; D perhaps matches TRBD1 (6 bases). The CDR3 is 14 amino acids. The germline V gene encodes CDR1 SGHRS and CDR2 YFSETQ. The V gene lost 1 base and the J gene lost 8 bases, with 12 bases spanning the gap.

This chain connects TRBV28 to TRBJ2-7, with TRBD1 matching over 7 bases. This CDR3 region has 13 residues. The V segment lost 6 bases and the J segment 2 bases; nucleotides outside the gene matches: 4. Germline values: CDR1 MDHEN, CDR2 SYDVKM. Here the CDR3 reads CASSSTGAYEQYF. CDR3 bases: TGTGCCAGCAGCTCTACAGGGGCCTACGAGCAGTACTTC. Together with reference TRBV28 and TRBJ2-7, the CDR3 gives the full variable domain: DVKVTQSSRYLVKRTGEKVFLECVQDMDHENMFWYRQDPGLGLRLIYFSYDVKMKEKGDIPEGYSVSREKKERFSLILESASTNQTSMYLCASSSTGAYEQYFGPGTRLTVT.

The rearrangement joins TRBV20-1 to TRBJ2-1; TRBD2 aligns across 7 bases. CDR1 is DFQATT and CDR2 is SNEGSKA in the germline V gene (reference sequence). Trimming removed 3 bases from V and 15 bases from J; junction bases left unmatched: 8. CDR3 length equals 11 residues. The CDR3 bases are TGCAGTGCTAGTTCAGGACTAGAGATGTTCTTC. Its translation is CSASSGLEMFF.